This T cell receptor beta chain stems from a study of blood T cell repertoires in COVID-19. For the study at large: COVID-19 samples collected from the United States, Italy and Spain covered acute and convalescent phases. Nucleic acid was either cDNA or gDNA, and it came from T cells, B-cell-depleted T cells, or PBMCs.

The assay was immunoSEQ multiplex PCR, and TCRdb's table has in-frame clones only and misses some. The table records around 430,000 clones, around nine tenths of them present only once. Participant-reported clinical history was the basis for cohort assignment. The recovered donors of Cohort 3 showed two negative PCRs, clearance, or symptom resolution. This CDR3 has 15 amino acids. CDR1 MNHEY and CDR2 SMNVEV come from the germline V gene (reference sequence). V shed 5 bases and J shed 2 bases, with 10 bases lying between them. The chain links TRBV27 to TRBJ1-6; no reliable D call. Sequencing used PBMCs or T cells enriched from blood (not recorded which). The TCR was taken from a woman in her fifties or sixties who had recovered from COVID-19. The CDR3 protein is CASSETGTYNSPLHF. DNA for the CDR3: TGTGCCAGCAGTGAGACCGGGACCTATAATTCACCCCTCCACTTT.